A selection of T cell receptor beta chains follows, all from one sample in a study of T cell responses to AZD1222 COVID-19 vaccine. The assay was immunoSEQ multiplex PCR, and TCRdb's table has in-frame clones only and misses some. Among about 140,000 clones listed, 85% to 90% were seen once. The sequencing here drew on peripheral blood, taken on day 0 of AZD1222 vaccination. These TCRs come from an adult in good health. CDR3s include the opening cysteine and the closing phenylalanine or tryptophan. Fields, in order: J gene, V gene, D gene, clone size, CDR3 DNA, CDR3 protein. D genes are given only for firm matches. The size field is filled for only some rows; it gives once, few, many or a size class.

>TRBJ1-6|TRBV7-8|NA|NA
TGTGCCAGCAGCTTAGTTGCATTCGCCAATTCACCCCTCCACTTT
CASSLVAFANSPLHF
>TRBJ2-7|TRBV15|NA|NA
TGTGCCACCAGCAGAGTGCCCTCGGGGGAGCAGTACTTC
CATSRVPSGEQYF
>TRBJ2-1|TRBV7-6|NA|NA
TGTGCCAGCAGCCTCAAACAGGGTCTCCGGGATAATGAGCAGTTCTTC
CASSLKQGLRDNEQFF
>TRBJ2-1|TRBV5-4|NA|once
TGTGCCAGCAGCTTGGGCGGGAAGTCCTACAATGAGCAGTTCTTC
CASSLGGKSYNEQFF
>TRBJ2-7|TRBV27|NA|NA
TGTGCCAGCAGTTCGTATCTTACCTACGAGCAGTACTTC
CASSSYLTYEQYF
>TRBJ1-5|TRBV9|TRBD1|NA
TGTGCCAGCAGCGTCGCGGGACAGCCCAATCAGCCCCAGCATTTT
CASSVAGQPNQPQHF
>TRBJ2-5|TRBV5-1|NA|NA
TGCGCCAGCAGCTTGGCCAGAGAAAAAGAGACCCAGTACTTC
CASSLAREKETQYF
>TRBJ1-4|TRBV4-1|NA|once
TGCGCCAGCAGCCGGGTTTCGGGGAACACTAATGAAAAACTGTTTTTT
CASSRVSGNTNEKLFF
>TRBJ1-5|TRBV9|NA|once
TGTGCCAGCAGCCTGGGACAAGGCAATCAGCCCCAGCATTTT
CASSLGQGNQPQHF
>TRBJ1-1|TRBV14|NA|NA
TGTGCCAGCAGCCAAGTATCTCAGGCCTTCTACACTGAAGCTTTCTTT
CASSQVSQAFYTEAFF
>TRBJ1-3|TRBV9|NA|NA
TGTGCCAGCAGCGCGCCTTCTGGAAACACCATATATTTT
CASSAPSGNTIYF
>TRBJ2-7|TRBV27|NA|NA
TGTGCCAGTGCAGGGGGGGGCAACTACGAGCAGTACTTC
CASAGGGNYEQYF
>TRBJ1-1|TRBV7-9|NA|NA
TGTGCCAGCAGCTTAGGGTACTCAGGCCGGGACACTGAAGCTTTCTTT
CASSLGYSGRDTEAFF
>TRBJ1-5|TRBV19|NA|NA
TGTGCCAGTAGTCCACAAAGGGGGCCCCAGCATTTT
CASSPQRGPQHF
>TRBJ1-3|TRBV5-1|NA|NA
TGCGCCAGCAGCCCACGAGGGTCCAGGGATGGTTCTGGAAACACCATATATTTT
CASSPRGSRDGSGNTIYF
>TRBJ1-3|TRBV28|TRBD1|NA
TGTGCCAGCAGTTTAGGGACAGGGGAACGAAACACCATATATTTT
CASSLGTGERNTIYF
>TRBJ1-1|TRBV4-2|NA|NA
TGTGCCAGCAGCCAACTCGAGGGGGACACTGAAGCTTTCTTT
CASSQLEGDTEAFF
>TRBJ1-5|TRBV27|NA|NA
TGTGCCAGCAGTTTTTCATCAGGTAGCAATCAGCCCCAGCATTTT
CASSFSSGSNQPQHF
>TRBJ1-1|TRBV12-3/TRBV12-4|NA|few
TGTGCCAGCACTTTGAACACTGAAGCTTTCTTT
CASTLNTEAFF
>TRBJ2-5|TRBV7-9|NA|NA
TGTGCCAGCAGCTTTTCCGGGGGAGAGACCCAGTACTTC
CASSFSGGETQYF
>TRBJ2-1|TRBV4-1|TRBD2|NA
TGCGCCAGCAGCCATCTCACCAAAACTAGCGGGGGGAAGTCTGCGGCCTACAATGAGCAGTTCTTC
CASSHLTKTSGGKSAAYNEQFF
>TRBJ1-5|TRBV6-5|TRBD1|NA
TGTGCCAGCAGTTGGGACAGGGATAGCAATCAGCCCCAGCATTTT
CASSWDRDSNQPQHF
>TRBJ1-2|TRBV19|NA|NA
TGTGCCAGTAGTATAGATCGGGGATATGGCTACACCTTC
CASSIDRGYGYTF
>TRBJ2-7|TRBV25-1|NA|few
TGTGCCAGCAGGGGGGGGGCCTTTATAGACGAGCAGTACTTC
CASRGGAFIDEQYF
>TRBJ2-3|TRBV7-2|NA|NA
TGTGCCAGCAGCTTAGCCCACAGCACAGATACGCAGTATTTT
CASSLAHSTDTQYF
>TRBJ2-2|TRBV2|TRBD1|NA
TGTGCCAGCAGCCAAGAGGGGACAGGCTCCGGGGAGCTGTTTTTT
CASSQEGTGSGELFF
>TRBJ1-6|TRBV28|NA|NA
TGTGCCAGCATAGGAGCAGGGAGGAATTCACCCCTCCACTTT
CASIGAGRNSPLHF
>TRBJ2-1|TRBV6-6|NA|NA
TGTGCCAGCAGCCCCGGGAGCAGCGGGTCAGGGGGTGGCAATGAGCAGTTCTTC
CASSPGSSGSGGGNEQFF
>TRBJ1-5|TRBV27|NA|NA
TGTGCCAGCACCGATTCTGGGGCAGCCAATCAGCCCCAGCATTTT
CASTDSGAANQPQHF
>TRBJ2-7|TRBV4-1|NA|few
TGCGCCAGCAGCCCCATTGGCGGAGTTGACGAGCAGTACTTC
CASSPIGGVDEQYF
>TRBJ2-2|TRBV4-1|NA|NA
TGCGCCAGCAGGCGTACAGCGAACACCGGGGAGCTGTTTTTT
CASRRTANTGELFF
>TRBJ2-2|TRBV18|NA|once
TGTGCCAGCTCGGTGAGCTCGGAAGGGGAGCTGTTTTTT
CASSVSSEGELFF
>TRBJ1-2|TRBV6-5|NA|once
TGTGCCAGCAGTTACCAGGGACTTGGTGATGGCTACACCTTC
CASSYQGLGDGYTF
>TRBJ1-2|TRBV28|NA|NA
TGTGCCAGCACCACCGCGTCCTACTATGGCTACACCTTC
CASTTASYYGYTF
>TRBJ1-6|TRBV6-4|TRBD1|once
TGTGCCAGTCGGGACAGGGATGGGTCCTATAATTCACCCCTCCACTTT
CASRDRDGSYNSPLHF
>TRBJ2-1|TRBV11-2|NA|NA
TGTGCCAGCAGCCCTCCATCCCTCTCCTACAATGAGCAGTTCTTC
CASSPPSLSYNEQFF
>TRBJ1-5|TRBV7-8|NA|once
TGTGCCAGCAGCTTAGCGGGTCAGCCCCAGCATTTT
CASSLAGQPQHF
>TRBJ1-5|TRBV15|NA|few
TGTGCCACCAGCAAGGACAGAAACATCAATCAGCCCCAGCATTTT
CATSKDRNINQPQHF
>TRBJ1-2|TRBV30|TRBD1|once
TGTGCCTGGCGTCAGGGGGGCTCGGATGGCTACACCTTC
CAWRQGGSDGYTF
>TRBJ1-4|TRBV5-5|NA|NA
TGTGCCAGCAGCTTCGGCAGGGTGTCCAACCCAACTAATGAAAAACTGTTTTTT
CASSFGRVSNPTNEKLFF
>TRBJ2-2|TRBV7-3|NA|NA
TGTGCCAGCAGCTACTCTTCAACCGGGGAGCTGTTTTTT
CASSYSSTGELFF
>TRBJ1-1|TRBV5-1|NA|NA
TGCGCCAGCAGCTTGGGCGGGGGATACACTGAAGCTTTCTTT
CASSLGGGYTEAFF
>TRBJ2-7|TRBV7-9|TRBD2|NA
TGTGCCAGCAGCTTAGGACTAGCGGGCTCCTACGAGCAGTACTTC
CASSLGLAGSYEQYF
>TRBJ1-4|TRBV28|NA|few
TGTGCCAGCAGTTCCTCAGGTTCGGCGACTGAAAAACTGTTTTTT
CASSSSGSATEKLFF
>TRBJ2-5|TRBV18|NA|NA
TGTGCCAGCTCACCTGTGACTCAAGAGACCCAGTACTTC
CASSPVTQETQYF
>TRBJ2-4|TRBV28|TRBD2|NA
TGTGCCAGCAGTCGCCTCCTAGCGGTAGCCAAAAACATTCAGTACTTC
CASSRLLAVAKNIQYF